This T cell receptor (beta chain) was observed in a study of CD8+CD57+ T cells in acquired aplastic anemia. Study as a whole: The average for DNA from sorted CD4+ and CD8+ cells was roughly 3 ug. Healthy donors yielded roughly 9.8 million CD4+ cell reads on average.

General observations from the study: The number of CD8+ CDR3 sequences shared by patients and controls was fewer than 35. Researchers reported that CD8+ Simpson's diversity was not significantly different in patients versus controls.

The template for TCR beta VDJ and CDR3 sequence profiling was genomic DNA. Each CDR3 protein gets one entry after TCRdb re-called the reads with MiXCR. This table has 190,000 or so distinct CDR3 sequences, roughly 57% appearing once. Germline values: CDR1 DFQATT, CDR2 SNEGSKA (reference sequence). V lost 1 base to trimming and J lost 0 bases, with 7 bases between them. CDR3 length equals 13 residues. In its sample, this clonotype was seen many times. Antigen unknown. The V call is TRBV20-1, the J call TRBJ2-7; a weak D match, TRBD1 (5 bases). What was sequenced was sorted CD4+, CD8+, or CD8+CD57+ T cells (not recorded which) from PBMCs. This TCR was sampled from a human donor in good health. The CDR3 spells CSARGRDSYEQYF. As DNA, the CDR3 is TGCAGTGCTAGAGGCAGGGACTCCTACGAGCAGTACTTC.